Reported below is one T cell receptor (beta chain). Its specificity is not known. The sample belongs to a study of T cell responses to AZD1222 COVID-19 vaccine. General study results and limits: Donors were chiefly white British, with a greater number of females, and clonal diversity was perhaps underestimated. Among AZD1222 vaccinees, only 5 to 7 were seropositive at baseline.

Libraries were prepared by immunoSEQ multiplex PCR; TCRdb keeps only in-frame clonotypes and omits some of them. The data show 100,000 or so clones, about 93% seen once. The germline V gene has CDR1 SEHNR and CDR2 FQNEAQ (reference sequence). Trimming removed 5 bases from V and 7 bases from J, with 9 bases in between. The CDR3 covers 11 residues. This sample comprised peripheral blood, obtained on day 0 of AZD1222 vaccination. The chain couples TRBV7-9 to TRBJ2-7; perhaps TRBD2 as D (6 bases). The receptor comes from an adult in good health. The chain's CDR3 is CASSNGGEQYF. CDR3 nucleotide sequence: TGTGCCAGCAGCAACGGAGGGGAGCAGTACTTC. The full variable domain, rest sourced from reference TRBV7-9 and TRBJ2-7, is DTGVSQNPRHKITKRGQNVTFRCDPISEHNRLYWYRQTLGQGPEFLTYFQNEAQLEKSRLLSDRFSAERPKGSFSTLEIQRTEQGDSAMYLCASSNGGEQYFGPGTRLTVT.